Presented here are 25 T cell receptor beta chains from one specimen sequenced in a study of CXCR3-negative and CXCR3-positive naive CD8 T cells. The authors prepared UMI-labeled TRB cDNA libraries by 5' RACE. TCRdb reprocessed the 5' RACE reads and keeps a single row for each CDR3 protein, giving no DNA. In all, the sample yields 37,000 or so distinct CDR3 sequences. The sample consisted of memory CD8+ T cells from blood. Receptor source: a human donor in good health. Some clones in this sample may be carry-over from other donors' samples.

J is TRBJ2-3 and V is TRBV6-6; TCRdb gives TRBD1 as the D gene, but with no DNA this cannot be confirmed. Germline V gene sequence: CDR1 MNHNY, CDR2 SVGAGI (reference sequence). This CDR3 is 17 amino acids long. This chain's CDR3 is CASSYGGSVGRLDTQYF.

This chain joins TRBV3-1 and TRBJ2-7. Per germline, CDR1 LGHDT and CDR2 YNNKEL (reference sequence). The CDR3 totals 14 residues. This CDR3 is CASSHLGNGYEQYF.

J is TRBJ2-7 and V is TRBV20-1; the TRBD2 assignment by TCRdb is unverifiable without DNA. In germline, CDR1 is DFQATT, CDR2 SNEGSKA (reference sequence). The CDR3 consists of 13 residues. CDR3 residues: CSARRGGSREQYF.

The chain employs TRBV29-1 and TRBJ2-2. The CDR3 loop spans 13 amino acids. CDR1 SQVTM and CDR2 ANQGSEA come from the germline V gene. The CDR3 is CSAMATDVGELFF.

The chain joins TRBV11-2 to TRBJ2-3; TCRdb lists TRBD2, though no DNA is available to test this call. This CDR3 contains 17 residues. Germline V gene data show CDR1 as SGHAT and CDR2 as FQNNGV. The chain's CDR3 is CASSLAGTSDYTDTQHF.

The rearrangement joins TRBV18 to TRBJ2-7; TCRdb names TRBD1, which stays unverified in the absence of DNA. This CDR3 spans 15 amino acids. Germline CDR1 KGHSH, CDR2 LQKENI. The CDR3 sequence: CASSPSSGRNYEQYF.

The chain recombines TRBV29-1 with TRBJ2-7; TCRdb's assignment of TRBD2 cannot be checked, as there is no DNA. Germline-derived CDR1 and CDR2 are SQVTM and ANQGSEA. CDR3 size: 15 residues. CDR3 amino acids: CSVRGAGDVGYEQYF.

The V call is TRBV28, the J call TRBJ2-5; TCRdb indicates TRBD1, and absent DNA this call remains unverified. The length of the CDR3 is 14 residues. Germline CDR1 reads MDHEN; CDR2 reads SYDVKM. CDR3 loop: CASSGPTSQETQYF.

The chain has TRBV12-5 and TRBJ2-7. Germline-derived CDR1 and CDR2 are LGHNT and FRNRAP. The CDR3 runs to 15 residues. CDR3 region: CASGLASSGSYEQYF. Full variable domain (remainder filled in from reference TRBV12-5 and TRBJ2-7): DARVTQTPRHKVTEMGQEVTMRCQPILGHNTVFWYRQTMMQGLELLAYFRNRAPLDDSGMPKDRFSAEMPDATLATLKIQPSEPRDSAVYFCASGLASSGSYEQYFGPGTRLTVT.

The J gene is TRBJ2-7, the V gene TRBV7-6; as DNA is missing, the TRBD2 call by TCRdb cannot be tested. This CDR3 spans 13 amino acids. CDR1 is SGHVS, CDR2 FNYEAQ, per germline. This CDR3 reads CASSPGRGNEQYF.

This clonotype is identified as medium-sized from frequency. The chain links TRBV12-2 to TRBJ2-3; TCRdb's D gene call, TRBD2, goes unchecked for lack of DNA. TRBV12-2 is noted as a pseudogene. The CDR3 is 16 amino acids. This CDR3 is CASRPRARDSSDTQYF.

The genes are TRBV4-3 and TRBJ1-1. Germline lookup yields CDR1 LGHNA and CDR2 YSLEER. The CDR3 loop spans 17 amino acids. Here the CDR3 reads CASSQDRDKRMNTEAFF.

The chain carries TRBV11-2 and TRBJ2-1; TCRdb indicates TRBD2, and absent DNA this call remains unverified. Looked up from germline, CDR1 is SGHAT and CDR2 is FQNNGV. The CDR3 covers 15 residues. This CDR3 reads CASSLLTSGDNEQFF.

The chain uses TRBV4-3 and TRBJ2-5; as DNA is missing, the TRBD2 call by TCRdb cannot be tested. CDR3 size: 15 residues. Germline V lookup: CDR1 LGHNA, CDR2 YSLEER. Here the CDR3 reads CASSQDRRAGETQYF.

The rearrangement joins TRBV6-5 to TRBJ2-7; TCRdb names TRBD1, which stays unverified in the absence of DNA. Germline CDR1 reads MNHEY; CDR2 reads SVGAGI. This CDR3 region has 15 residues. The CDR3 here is CASSYKWAGSLEQYF.

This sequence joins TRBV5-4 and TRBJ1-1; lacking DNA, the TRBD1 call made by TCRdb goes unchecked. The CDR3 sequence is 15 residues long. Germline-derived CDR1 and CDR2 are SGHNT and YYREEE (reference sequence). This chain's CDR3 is CASSLDPSPGSEAFF.

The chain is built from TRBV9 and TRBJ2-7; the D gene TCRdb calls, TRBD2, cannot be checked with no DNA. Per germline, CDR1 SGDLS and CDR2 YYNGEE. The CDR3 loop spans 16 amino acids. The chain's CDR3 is CASSSGGGAFSYEQYF.

The CDR3 spells CSVGAGQGHSGELFF. The rearrangement uses TRBV29-1 and TRBJ2-2; TCRdb names TRBD1, which stays unverified in the absence of DNA. Germline V gene sequence: CDR1 SQVTM, CDR2 ANQGSEA. This CDR3 is built from 15 residues.

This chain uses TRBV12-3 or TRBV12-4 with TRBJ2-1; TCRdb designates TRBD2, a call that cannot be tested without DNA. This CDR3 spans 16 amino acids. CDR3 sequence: CASSFWAGGPYNEQFF.

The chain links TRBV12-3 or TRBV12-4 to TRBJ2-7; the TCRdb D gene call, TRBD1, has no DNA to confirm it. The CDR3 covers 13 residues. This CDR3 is CASSPGTGDEQYF.

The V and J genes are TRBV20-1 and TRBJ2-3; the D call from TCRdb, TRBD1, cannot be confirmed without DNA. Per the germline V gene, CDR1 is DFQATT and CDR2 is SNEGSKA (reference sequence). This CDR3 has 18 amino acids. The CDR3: CSAREGWSGQGVSDTQYF.

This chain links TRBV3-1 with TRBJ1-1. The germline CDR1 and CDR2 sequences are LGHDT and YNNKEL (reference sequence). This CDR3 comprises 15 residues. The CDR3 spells CASSQDRGPWTEPFF.

CDR3: CASSYGRGGETQYF. The chain is built from TRBV6-5 and TRBJ2-5; lacking DNA, the TRBD2 call made by TCRdb goes unchecked. CDR1 MNHEY and CDR2 SVGAGI come from the germline V gene. There are 14 residues in the CDR3.

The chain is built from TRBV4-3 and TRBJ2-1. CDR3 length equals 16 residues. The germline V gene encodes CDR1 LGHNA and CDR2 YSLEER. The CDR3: CASSQDNWSDYNEQFF.

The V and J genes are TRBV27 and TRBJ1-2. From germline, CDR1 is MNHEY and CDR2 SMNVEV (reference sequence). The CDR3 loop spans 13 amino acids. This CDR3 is CASSEGANYGYTF.